The 28 T cell receptor beta chains below all came from one sample that was sequenced in a study of blood T cell repertoires in COVID-19. TCRdb keeps only in-frame clones here, not all; method: immunoSEQ multiplex PCR. The sample shows about 210,000 clones, about 81% of them seen only once. Sequencing input: peripheral blood. These receptors were obtained from a woman aged 60-70 years with COVID-19, enrolled during active disease.

The rearrangement uses TRBV5-1 and TRBJ2-3, with a weak D call TRBD1 (6 bases). Germline CDR1 and CDR2: SGHRS and YFSETQ. The CDR3 spans 15 residues. Trimming took off 3 bases at V and 3 bases at J, with 14 bases between the two ends. The CDR3: CASSSEGVRTDTQYF. For the CDR3, the DNA is TGCGCCAGCAGCTCCGAGGGGGTGCGAACAGATACGCAGTATTTT.

V gene TRBV7-2 combines with J gene TRBJ2-1, with TRBD2 identical over 7 bases. This CDR3 contains 14 residues. The germline V gene encodes CDR1 SGHTA and CDR2 FQGNSA. J was trimmed by 6 bases and V by 4 bases; bases with no gene match: 6. In nucleotides, the CDR3 is TGTGCCAGCAGCTCGAGGACTAGGAGCAATGAGCAGTTCTTC. The encoded protein is CASSSRTRSNEQFF.

The chain combines TRBV5-4 with TRBJ2-7; TRBD2 aligns across 9 bases. The CDR3 spans 13 residues. Trimming removed 5 bases from V and 8 bases from J; junction bases left unmatched: 8. Germline loops: CDR1 SGHNT, CDR2 YYREEE (reference sequence). The DNA of the CDR3 is TGTGCCAGCAGGAACGATAGCGGGAGCAAGCAGTACTTC. Residues: CASRNDSGSKQYF.

The rearrangement uses TRBV18 and TRBJ1-1; 7 bases map to TRBD1. With 2 bases clipped from V and 0 bases from J, the junction kept 9 bases outside the gene matches. Germline-derived CDR1 and CDR2 are KGHSH and LQKENI. This CDR3 region has 17 residues. Written as DNA, the CDR3 is TGTGCCAGCTCACCATCGGGACAGCGCACCATGAACACTGAAGCTTTCTTT. Protein: CASSPSGQRTMNTEAFF.

This clone was seen more than once but under ten times. This sequence joins TRBV7-9 and TRBJ1-1, with no clear D. Trimming took off 5 bases at V and 5 bases at J, with 18 bases between the two ends. The CDR3 spans 15 residues. Germline V gives CDR1 SEHNR, CDR2 FQNEAQ (reference sequence). For the CDR3, the DNA is TGTGCCAGCAGCCCCGACCCGGGGATGGGGACTGAAGCTTTCTTT. It encodes CASSPDPGMGTEAFF.

The J gene is TRBJ2-1, the V gene TRBV12-5; weak D call: TRBD1 (6 bases). The length of the CDR3 is 15 residues. Trimming took 6 bases from V and 0 from J, leaving 12 bases between them. Germline CDR1 LGHNT, CDR2 FRNRAP. CDR3 in amino acids: CASGQSRGSYNEQFF. In DNA form, the CDR3 reads TGTGCTAGTGGCCAATCCAGGGGCTCCTACAATGAGCAGTTCTTC.

The chain uses TRBV27 and TRBJ2-2, with D possibly being TRBD2 (6 bases). Looked up from germline, CDR1 is MNHEY and CDR2 is SMNVEV (reference sequence). The CDR3 is 14 residues long. V was trimmed by 2 bases and J by 6 bases, leaving 10 bases between them. The CDR3 DNA is TGTGCCAGCAGTTTAAGGAGGGATGCCGGGGAGCTGTTTTTT. It is translated as CASSLRRDAGELFF.

The CDR3: CASSVNGRAPETQYF. The CDR3 DNA is TGTGCCAGCAGCGTTAACGGGAGGGCCCCCGAGACCCAGTACTTC. The chain carries TRBV9 and TRBJ2-5; TRBD2 matches 8 bases. V was clipped by 2 bases and J by 5 bases; unmatched bases: 8. The CDR3 runs to 15 residues. Germline CDR1 reads SGDLS; CDR2 reads YYNGEE.

The V gene is TRBV21-1, the J gene TRBJ1-2; TRBD1 was called by the table and not checked on the DNA. TRBV21-1 is an annotated pseudogene. This CDR3 region has 15 residues. For the CDR3, the DNA is TGTGCCAGCAGCCCACGGACAGGGGTGGGCTATGGCTACACCTTC. Translating it yields CASSPRTGVGYGYTF.

This clone appeared once. This chain links TRBV18 with TRBJ2-2, with 8 bases matching TRBD1. Germline V CDR1 and CDR2: KGHSH, LQKENI. Trimming removed 4 bases from V and 0 bases from J; junction bases left unmatched: 4. The CDR3 covers 16 residues. The CDR3 loop is CASSQGQAANTGELFF. CDR3 DNA: TGTGCCAGCTCACAGGGACAGGCAGCGAACACCGGGGAGCTGTTTTTT. The full variable domain, completed using reference TRBV18 and TRBJ2-2, is NAGVMQNPRHLVRRRGQEARLRCSPMKGHSHVYWYRQLPEEGLKFMVYLQKENIIDESGMPKERFSAEFPKEGPSILRIQQVVRGDSAAYFCASSQGQAANTGELFFGEGSRLTVL.

This rearrangement joins TRBV5-6 to TRBJ2-2, with a possible D match to TRBD1 (5 bases). Germline CDR1 is SGHDT and CDR2 is YYEEEE. The germline V and J ends were trimmed by 4 bases and 1 base, with 11 bases remaining between them. This CDR3 has 15 amino acids. This CDR3 reads CASSPRALNTGELFF. DNA for the CDR3: TGTGCCAGCAGCCCCAGGGCCCTGAACACCGGGGAGCTGTTTTTT. Together with reference TRBV5-6 and TRBJ2-2, the CDR3 gives the full variable domain: DAGVTQSPTHLIKTRGQQVTLRCSPKSGHDTVSWYQQALGQGPQFIFQYYEEEERQRGNFPDRFSGHQFPNYSSELNVNALLLGDSALYLCASSPRALNTGELFFGEGSRLTVL.

The V gene is TRBV5-4, the J gene TRBJ2-1; 10 nucleotides agree with TRBD2. Trimming cost V 0 bases and J 10 bases; bases outside gene matches: 7. This CDR3 has 15 residues. Germline CDR1 and CDR2: SGHNT and YYREEE (reference sequence). The CDR3 sequence is CASSLDSGGPLEQFF. The CDR3 nucleotides read TGTGCCAGCAGCTTGGATAGCGGGGGGCCCCTGGAGCAGTTCTTC. Full variable domain (missing parts from reference TRBV5-4 and TRBJ2-1): ETGVTQSPTHLIKTRGQQVTLRCSSQSGHNTVSWYQQALGQGPQFIFQYYREEENGRGNFPPRFSGLQFPNYSSELNVNALELDDSALYLCASSLDSGGPLEQFFGPGTRLTVL.

The gene calls are TRBV5-1 and TRBJ2-3, with TRBD2 identical over 13 bases. The CDR3 has 17 residues. V shed 7 bases and J 1 base; nucleotides not matched to a gene: 9. The germline V gene encodes CDR1 SGHRS and CDR2 YFSETQ. The CDR3 protein is CASGLRGLAGRTDTQYF. DNA for the CDR3: TGCGCCAGCGGCCTCAGGGGACTAGCGGGGCGCACAGATACGCAGTATTTT. Filled out from reference TRBV5-1 and TRBJ2-3, the complete variable domain reads KAGVTQTPRYLIKTRGQQVTLSCSPISGHRSVSWYQQTPGQGLQFLFEYFSETQRNKGNFPGRFSGRQFSNSRSEMNVSTLELGDSALYLCASGLRGLAGRTDTQYFGPGTRLTVL.

The chain employs TRBV5-5 and TRBJ2-1; 12 nucleotides align to TRBD1. CDR1 and CDR2 (germline): SGHKS, YYEKEE (reference sequence). CDR3 size: 18 residues. The trim removed 4 bases at V and 6 bases at J, leaving 14 bases unmatched. This CDR3 is CASSPWASGTGGLNEQFF. The CDR3 DNA is TGTGCCAGCAGCCCCTGGGCGAGTGGGACAGGGGGCCTCAATGAGCAGTTCTTC.

The gene calls are TRBV3-1 (or the pseudogene TRBV3-2) and TRBJ1-6; maybe TRBD1 (6 bases). V shed 1 base and J shed 6 bases, with 13 bases lying between them. Germline CDR1 LGHDT, CDR2 YNNKEL (reference sequence). CDR3 length: 16 residues. The CDR3 region has the DNA TGTGCCAGCAGCCAAGGGATGGGGGCGCGTAATTCACCCCTCCACTTT. The encoded protein is CASSQGMGARNSPLHF.

As concerns this clone: Within the sample, other DNA sequences also encode this same CDR3. The V and J genes are TRBV28 and TRBJ1-5; TRBD1 aligns across 8 bases. The CDR3 runs 14 residues. Germline CDR1 and CDR2: MDHEN and SYDVKM. V was clipped by 5 bases and J by 3 bases; unmatched bases: 3. The CDR3 DNA sequence: TGTGCCAGCAGTCTGGGACAGGTCAATCAGCCCCAGCATTTT. Translated: CASSLGQVNQPQHF. The full variable domain, with the rest looked up from reference TRBV28 and TRBJ1-5, is DVKVTQSSRYLVKRTGEKVFLECVQDMDHENMFWYRQDPGLGLRLIYFSYDVKMKEKGDIPEGYSVSREKKERFSLILESASTNQTSMYLCASSLGQVNQPQHFGDGTRLSIL.

For the CDR3, the DNA is TGTGCCAGCTCACCACTTCCTCAGGGGAGAATGAACACTGAAGCTTTCTTT. It yields the protein CASSPLPQGRMNTEAFF. The V and J genes are TRBV18 and TRBJ1-1, with a weak D call TRBD1 (6 bases). The V gene lost 1 base and the J gene lost 0 bases, with 15 bases spanning the gap. The CDR3 contains 17 residues. Germline lookup yields CDR1 KGHSH and CDR2 LQKENI.

The chain carries TRBV7-9 and TRBJ2-7, with 11 positions matching TRBD2. The CDR3 is 14 amino acids. Germline-derived CDR1 and CDR2 are SEHNR and FQNEAQ (reference sequence). Trimming removed 3 bases from V and 6 bases from J; junction bases left unmatched: 4. CDR3 DNA: TGTGCCAGCAGCTTCGGGACTAGCGGCTCCGAGCAGTACTTC. Protein sequence: CASSFGTSGSEQYF.

The V and J genes are TRBV2 and TRBJ2-3, with 12 bases lining up with TRBD2. Trimming cost V 7 bases and J 4 bases; bases outside gene matches: 6. There are 15 residues in the CDR3. CDR1 and CDR2 (germline): SNHLY, FYNNEI. The CDR3 nucleotides are TGTGCCAGCACTGTAGGGACTAGCGGGCCAGATACGCAGTATTTT. Translating it yields CASTVGTSGPDTQYF.

The chain is built from TRBV27 and TRBJ2-6, with D perhaps matching TRBD1 (5 bases). Trimming removed 7 bases from V and 0 bases from J, with 7 bases in between. The CDR3 runs to 14 residues. The germline V gene encodes CDR1 MNHEY and CDR2 SMNVEV (reference sequence). This chain's CDR3 is CASTQGSGANVLTF. CDR3 coding DNA: TGTGCCAGCACCCAGGGCTCTGGGGCCAACGTCCTGACTTTC.

This clone is classed as medium-sized. The V gene is TRBV6-6, the J gene TRBJ1-2; tentatively, D is TRBD1 (6 bases). V was shortened by 7 bases and J by 4 bases, with 7 bases between the two germline ends. From germline, CDR1 is MNHNY and CDR2 SVGAGI (reference sequence). This CDR3 has 11 residues. This CDR3 reads CASTGAYGYTF. For the CDR3, the DNA is TGTGCCAGCACAGGGGCCTATGGCTACACCTTC.

This chain connects TRBV19 to TRBJ2-7; 13 bases line up with TRBD2. This CDR3 region has 16 residues. Germline lookup yields CDR1 LNHDA and CDR2 SQIVND (reference sequence). J was trimmed by 3 bases and V by 5 bases; bases with no gene match: 7. CDR3 sequence reads: CASSPRGLAGDYEQYF. In DNA, the CDR3 is TGTGCCAGTAGTCCTCGTGGACTAGCGGGAGACTACGAGCAGTACTTC.

The J gene is TRBJ1-4, the V gene TRBV13; the match to TRBD1 covers 9 bases. CDR1 is PRHDT and CDR2 is FYEKMQ in the germline V gene (reference sequence). After removal of 4 bases from V and 5 bases from J, the junction contained 2 bases not matched to a gene. The CDR3 is 14 amino acids. CDR3 loop: CASSSTGGNEKLFF. In DNA form, the CDR3 reads TGTGCCAGCAGCTCAACAGGGGGCAATGAAAAACTGTTTTTT.

This rearrangement joins TRBV5-4 to TRBJ2-3; TRBD2 matches 14 bases. The CDR3 runs 18 residues. V lost 4 bases to trimming and J lost 1 base; unmatched junction nucleotides: 8. Germline CDR1 and CDR2: SGHNT and YYREEE (reference sequence). CDR3 DNA sequence: TGTGCCAGCAGCCCCCGACTAGCGGGAGGGCTTGGCACAGATACGCAGTATTTT. It translates to CASSPRLAGGLGTDTQYF. Full variable domain (remainder filled in from reference TRBV5-4 and TRBJ2-3): ETGVTQSPTHLIKTRGQQVTLRCSSQSGHNTVSWYQQALGQGPQFIFQYYREEENGRGNFPPRFSGLQFPNYSSELNVNALELDDSALYLCASSPRLAGGLGTDTQYFGPGTRLTVL.

The chain links TRBV29-1 to TRBJ2-7, with TRBD1 identical over 7 bases. Germline V gene lookup returns CDR1 SQVTM and CDR2 ANQGSEA. The CDR3 spans 12 residues. V lost 7 bases and J lost 2; bases outside the gene matches: 5. CDR3 coding DNA: TGCAGCGCCCGACAGGGACCCTACGAGCAGTACTTC. Its protein is CSARQGPYEQYF.

The chain recombines TRBV6-5 with TRBJ2-5, with 8 positions matching TRBD2. Germline V CDR1 and CDR2: MNHEY, SVGAGI. The CDR3 has 15 residues. J was trimmed by 5 bases and V by 0 bases; bases with no gene match: 5. The CDR3 sequence: CASSYSAGVGETQYF. For the CDR3, the DNA is TGTGCCAGCAGTTACTCAGCGGGGGTTGGGGAGACCCAGTACTTC.

The chain combines TRBV30 with TRBJ2-7; perhaps TRBD1 as D (6 bases). This CDR3 region has 16 residues. Trimming removed 0 bases from V and 3 bases from J, with 18 bases in between. The V gene's germline CDR1 is GTSNPN and CDR2 SVGIG (reference sequence). CDR3 sequence (DNA): TGTGCCTGGAGTGTAACAGGGAGCATCGGGGTCTACGAGCAGTACTTC. Protein sequence: CAWSVTGSIGVYEQYF.

This chain joins TRBV3-1 (or the pseudogene TRBV3-2) and TRBJ1-5; D is perhaps TRBD1 (6 bases). The V end lost 4 bases, the J end lost 0 bases, and 22 bases lay between the germline ends. The CDR3 loop spans 19 amino acids. Per germline, CDR1 LGHDT and CDR2 YNNKEL (reference sequence). CDR3 residues: CASSPLDRQTSYSNQPQHF. The CDR3 region has the DNA TGTGCCAGCAGCCCATTAGACAGGCAGACTTCGTATAGCAATCAGCCCCAGCATTTT.